These 27 T cell receptor beta chains were sequenced from one sample in a study of T-cell memory formation after mild COVID-19. TCRdb processed the 5' RACE reads anew with MiXCR; each CDR3 protein has one entry. The sample has more than 350,000 distinct CDR3 sequences; 21% are singletons. Sequenced: PBMCs or a T cell subset sorted from them (not recorded which). The receptors were sampled from an adult woman who had mild COVID-19 (a few samples of this study predate the infection). Cell type and time point are not known.

The chain uses TRBV27 and TRBJ2-1; D ambiguous. Trimming pared 0 bases from V and 4 bases from J, leaving 4 bases between. This CDR3 is built from 13 residues. The germline V gene encodes CDR1 MNHEY and CDR2 SMNVEV (reference sequence). This CDR3 reads CASSLSKYNEQFF. The CDR3 DNA follows: TGTGCCAGCAGTTTATCGAAATACAATGAGCAGTTCTTC.

This sequence joins TRBV7-9 and TRBJ2-5; D is undetermined. The germline CDR1 and CDR2 sequences are SEHNR and FQNEAQ (reference sequence). CDR3 length: 18 amino acids. Trimming removed 5 bases from V and 2 bases from J, with 24 bases in between. The CDR3 DNA reads TGTGCCAGCAGCGTAGATGGGTTGGCGACCAAAGGGCAAGAGACCCAGTACTTC. Its protein is CASSVDGLATKGQETQYF.

The genes are TRBV29-1 and TRBJ2-7; the D call may be TRBD1 or TRBD2 (5 bases each). The length of the CDR3 is 12 residues. Trimming removed 4 bases from V and 1 base from J, with 8 bases in between. CDR1 is SQVTM and CDR2 is ANQGSEA in the germline V gene. Here the CDR3 DNA reads TGCAGCGTTGCAGGGAGTTCCTACGAGCAGTACTTC. Translation: CSVAGSSYEQYF.

There are a few counts of this clonotype. The rearrangement uses TRBV12-3 or TRBV12-4 and TRBJ1-1; perhaps TRBD1 as D (5 bases). The CDR3 contains 13 residues. The V gene lost 1 base and the J gene lost 7 bases, with 10 bases spanning the gap. DNA for the CDR3: TGTGCCAGCAGTTTAGGGGGCAACGGTGAAGCTTTCTTT. This sequence encodes CASSLGGNGEAFF.

The sample holds a few counts of this clonotype. The V call is TRBV5-1, the J call TRBJ2-1; TRBD2 matches at 7 bases. Per germline, CDR1 SGHRS and CDR2 YFSETQ. J lost 7 bases, V lost 0 bases, and 4 bases had no gene match. This CDR3 spans 14 amino acids. CDR3: CASSLEAGGNEQFF. CDR3 bases: TGCGCCAGCAGCTTGGAGGCCGGGGGGAATGAGCAGTTCTTC.

As DNA, the CDR3 is TGTGCCTGGGCCTTGGCAGGGGACACTGAAGCTTTCTTT. Translating gives CAWALAGDTEAFF. This chain connects TRBV30 to TRBJ1-1; D is possibly TRBD1 (6 bases). CDR3 length equals 13 residues. Germline CDR1 GTSNPN, CDR2 SVGIG (reference sequence). Trimming stripped 5 bases from V and 3 bases from J, with 13 bases between.

V gene TRBV4-3 combines with J gene TRBJ2-5; TRBD2 matches at 11 bases. J was trimmed by 4 bases and V by 0 bases; bases with no gene match: 4. Germline assignment: CDR1 LGHNA and CDR2 YSLEER. The CDR3 consists of 16 residues. CDR3 region: CASSQEGLAGLETQYF. The CDR3 nucleotides read TGCGCCAGCAGCCAAGAAGGACTAGCGGGCCTAGAGACCCAGTACTTC.

The J gene is TRBJ1-1, the V gene TRBV30; D is possibly TRBD1 (6 bases). Germline assignment: CDR1 GTSNPN and CDR2 SVGIG (reference sequence). The CDR3 consists of 12 residues. Between the trimmed V and J ends, which lost 2 bases and 7 bases, there was a span of 11 bases. The CDR3 loop reads CAWSLQGGEAFF. DNA of the CDR3: TGTGCCTGGAGTCTACAGGGAGGTGAAGCTTTCTTT.

This clonotype was observed a few times. J is TRBJ2-3 and V is TRBV6-5; D call uncertain. The CDR3 is 15 amino acids. Germline V lookup: CDR1 MNHEY, CDR2 SVGAGI. V lost 5 bases and J 6 bases, leaving 18 bases between the germline ends. The CDR3 reads CASSRSDGIRDTQYF. CDR3 DNA: TGTGCCAGCAGTCGATCCGACGGAATAAGGGATACGCAGTATTTT.

This clonotype was recorded a few times. The chain uses TRBV7-3 and TRBJ2-2; D is unresolved. Deletions cut 5 bases from V and 1 base from J, with 8 bases between. This CDR3 contains 14 residues. Germline lookup yields CDR1 SGHTA and CDR2 FQGTGA. CDR3 region: CASSRLRNTGELFF. The CDR3 DNA reads as TGTGCCAGCAGCCGTTTAAGGAACACCGGGGAGCTGTTTTTT.

This chain links TRBV10-2 with TRBJ2-1, with D uncertain. CDR1 and CDR2 (germline): WSHSY, SAAADI. The CDR3 is made up of 13 amino acids. V gave up 4 bases and J gave up 12 bases, with 16 bases separating them. The DNA of the CDR3 is TGCGCCAGCAGTGTCCCCCTTACCCGGTGGCAGTTCTTC. It encodes CASSVPLTRWQFF.

This clonotype occurred a few times. The V call is TRBV10-3, the J call TRBJ2-3, with 8 bases matching TRBD2. Germline trimming cut 6 bases from V and 0 bases from J; bases unmatched to any gene: 5. Per germline, CDR1 ENHRY and CDR2 SYGVKD. CDR3 length equals 15 residues. The CDR3 sequence is CAIRPGLGSTDTQYF. The CDR3 nucleotides are TGTGCCATCAGACCGGGACTAGGCAGCACAGATACGCAGTATTTT.

This clonotype was seen only a few times. The gene calls are TRBV20-1 and TRBJ2-1; 14 nucleotides match TRBD2. This CDR3 has 18 amino acids. J was trimmed by 1 base and V by 1 base; bases with no gene match: 6. CDR1 DFQATT and CDR2 SNEGSKA come from the germline V gene (reference sequence). The CDR3 nucleotides are TGCAGTGCTAGAGCGGGACTAGCGGGAGCTCAATCCTACAATGAGCAGTTCTTC. Protein product: CSARAGLAGAQSYNEQFF.

This clonotype was observed a handful of times. V gene TRBV7-9 combines with J gene TRBJ2-3; D possibly uses TRBD1 or TRBD2 (6 bases each). The V gene's germline CDR1 is SEHNR and CDR2 FQNEAQ (reference sequence). Trimming stripped 4 bases from V and 4 bases from J, with 21 bases between. The length of the CDR3 is 17 residues. CDR3 in DNA: TGTGCCAGCAGCTCCGTCGGGGGACATTCAACGCCAGATACGCAGTATTTT. Protein: CASSSVGGHSTPDTQYF.

This clonotype was observed a few times. The V gene is TRBV5-1, the J gene TRBJ2-7, with D hard to call. Trimming cost V 3 bases and J 3 bases, with 13 bases left between them. The CDR3 runs to 14 residues. Looked up from germline, CDR1 is SGHRS and CDR2 is YFSETQ. The CDR3: CASSSLGRNYEQYF. The CDR3 nucleotides read TGCGCCAGCAGCTCCCTAGGACGGAACTACGAGCAGTACTTC.

The chain recombines TRBV7-9 with TRBJ2-1, with D unresolved. The germline gives CDR1 SEHNR, CDR2 FQNEAQ (reference sequence). The CDR3 runs to 17 residues. The ends were cut back, 7 bases at V and 0 bases at J, with 19 bases in the middle. CDR3 DNA: TGTGCCAGCACCTCCTCGTGGGATCAAAGCTCCTACAATGAGCAGTTCTTC. Its protein product is CASTSSWDQSSYNEQFF.

The chain uses TRBV20-1 and TRBJ1-6; D remains ambiguous. V shed 1 base and J shed 0 bases, with 13 bases lying between them. CDR3 length equals 17 residues. Per the germline V gene, CDR1 is DFQATT and CDR2 is SNEGSKA (reference sequence). Here the CDR3 reads CSARAMVTSSYNSPLHF. The CDR3 DNA follows: TGCAGTGCTAGAGCGATGGTGACGAGCTCCTATAATTCACCCCTCCACTTT.

The chain carries TRBV7-3 and TRBJ2-3; D is possibly TRBD2 (6 bases). With 5 bases removed from V and 4 bases from J, the gap between germline ends came to 19 bases. The germline V gene encodes CDR1 SGHTA and CDR2 FQGTGA. The CDR3 is 16 amino acids. CDR3 DNA: TGTGCCAGCAGCCACGGTATCGGGACTGTCGCAGATACGCAGTATTTT. Translation: CASSHGIGTVADTQYF.

The rearrangement uses TRBV12-3 or TRBV12-4 and TRBJ2-5; D possibly uses TRBD1 or TRBD2 (5 bases each). V lost 3 bases and J 2 bases, leaving 10 bases between the germline ends. The CDR3 totals 14 residues. The CDR3 DNA is TGTGCCAGCAGTTTCACGGGGCTTCAAGAGACCCAGTACTTC. Translation: CASSFTGLQETQYF.

This clonotype was seen only a few times. The chain joins TRBV7-3 to TRBJ2-1, with TRBD2 as a possible D gene (5 bases). Germline V CDR1 and CDR2: SGHTA, FQGTGA. Trimming left V 6 bases short and J 4 bases short, with 16 bases between. The CDR3 is made up of 15 amino acids. The CDR3 DNA reads as TGTGCCAGCAGTCGACTATTCGGCCCGTACAATGAGCAGTTCTTC. Its translation is CASSRLFGPYNEQFF.

This clonotype has just a few counts. This chain joins TRBV12-3 or TRBV12-4 and TRBJ2-3; D may correspond to TRBD1 or TRBD2 (6 bases each). V dropped 7 bases and J dropped 2 bases, with 19 bases sitting between them. There are 16 residues in the CDR3. The CDR3 coding sequence is TGTGCCAGCATCCCAGGTTGGGGGCGGGACACAGATACGCAGTATTTT. Residues: CASIPGWGRDTDTQYF.

The table lists this clonotype with a few counts. The V gene is TRBV5-1, the J gene TRBJ2-2; D call uncertain. This CDR3 has 13 residues. Germline values: CDR1 SGHRS, CDR2 YFSETQ. The germline V and J ends were trimmed by 3 bases and 6 bases, with 9 bases remaining between them. In DNA form, the CDR3 reads TGCGCCAGCAGCTCCCAGAATCCCGGGGAGCTGTTTTTT. Its translation is CASSSQNPGELFF.

A few counts support this clonotype. The chain combines TRBV12-3 or TRBV12-4 with TRBJ1-4, with D tentatively TRBD1 (5 bases). This CDR3 spans 17 amino acids. The V end lost 6 bases, the J end lost 0 bases, and 17 bases lay between the germline ends. CDR3 sequence: CASSPTVLSPTNEKLFF. The CDR3, as DNA: TGTGCCAGCAGCCCGACAGTCCTATCCCCAACTAATGAAAAACTGTTTTTT.

The rearrangement links TRBV7-8 to TRBJ2-1; 13 positions agree with TRBD2. Unmatched junction bases numbered 8, after V lost 1 base and J lost 8 bases. Germline assignment: CDR1 SGHVS and CDR2 FQNEAQ. The CDR3 is 17 amino acids. CDR3 nucleotides: TGTGCCAGCAGCTTAGAACTAGCGGGAGGGTATAGAGATGAGCAGTTCTTC. It specifies CASSLELAGGYRDEQFF.

This rearrangement joins TRBV6-2 or TRBV6-3 to TRBJ1-1; TRBD1 is a possible D gene (5 bases). This CDR3 has 12 residues. Trimming cost V 1 base and J 6 bases, with 6 bases left between them. Per germline, CDR1 MNHEY and CDR2 SVGEGT. CDR3 nucleotide sequence: TGTGCCAGCAGTTACTGGGGGTCTGAAGCTTTCTTT. The encoded protein is CASSYWGSEAFF.

This chain uses TRBV6-5 with TRBJ2-7; tentative D call: TRBD1 (6 bases). V was pared by 5 bases and J by 0 bases, with 14 bases between. CDR1 is MNHEY and CDR2 is SVGAGI in the germline V gene. The CDR3 is 15 residues long. The CDR3 region is CASSDIRDNSYEQYF. In DNA, the CDR3 is TGTGCCAGCAGTGACATCCGGGACAACTCCTACGAGCAGTACTTC.

The sample holds a few counts of this clonotype. The chain joins TRBV15 to TRBJ1-1; D ambiguous. Trimming shortened V by 6 bases and J by 5 bases, and 13 bases separated the two germline ends. There are 13 residues in the CDR3. CDR1 is LNHNV, CDR2 YYDKDF, per germline (reference sequence). The CDR3 DNA is TGTGCCACCAGTGTTGGGGTCTCGACTGAAGCTTTCTTT. This codes for CATSVGVSTEAFF.